Below are 22 T cell receptor beta chains sequenced from a single sample in a study of cytomegalovirus exposure and HLA in healthy donors. The PCR contained 60 Vbeta and 13 Jbeta primers. Assay used: immunoSEQ multiplex PCR; TCRdb lists only in-frame clones, some missing. The data show 65,000 to 70,000 clones, with roughly four fifths seen just once and 6.3% held by the top ten. Sequenced material: PBMCs. Every receptor here comes from a man aged 50 to 59 in good health and CMV-seronegative.

The V call is TRBV11-2, the J call TRBJ1-5, with 12 bases aligning to TRBD1. Looked up from germline, CDR1 is SGHAT and CDR2 is FQNNGV. This CDR3 comprises 16 residues. V was clipped by 1 base and J by 6 bases; unmatched bases: 4. DNA for the CDR3: TGTGCCAGCAGCTTAGTACGGGGACAGGGGGCTCAGCCCCAGCATTTT. This encodes CASSLVRGQGAQPQHF.

The rearrangement uses TRBV7-2 and TRBJ2-7; 8 positions match TRBD2. The CDR3 sequence is 15 residues long. Germline-derived CDR1 and CDR2 are SGHTA and FQGNSA. The V and J ends lost 4 bases and 3 bases, in that order; junction bases with no gene match: 8. Here the CDR3 DNA reads TGTGCCAGCAGCTCCGTTAGCGGGGCTGACTACGAGCAGTACTTC. Its protein is CASSSVSGADYEQYF.

This chain uses TRBV5-6 with TRBJ1-1; the match to TRBD1 covers 9 bases. V shed 9 bases and J 3 bases; nucleotides not matched to a gene: 9. This CDR3 is 14 amino acids long. Germline V gives CDR1 SGHDT, CDR2 YYEEEE. CDR3 bases: TGTGCCACCGCGGTAGGACAGGGGTACACTGAAGCTTTCTTT. It yields the protein CATAVGQGYTEAFF.

The rearrangement links TRBV27 to TRBJ1-2; TRBD1 aligns across 7 bases. CDR1 and CDR2 (germline): MNHEY, SMNVEV (reference sequence). V shed 6 bases and J 3 bases; nucleotides not matched to a gene: 7. This CDR3 is built from 14 residues. CDR3 sequence reads: CASRDGRGYYGYTF. CDR3 coding DNA: TGTGCCAGCAGGGACGGCAGGGGGTACTATGGCTACACCTTC.

This chain uses TRBV19 with TRBJ1-4, with a possible D match to TRBD1 (6 bases). The germline V and J ends were trimmed by 7 bases and 7 bases, with 16 bases remaining between them. This CDR3 contains 14 residues. The germline V gene has CDR1 LNHDA and CDR2 SQIVND (reference sequence). The CDR3 DNA sequence: TGTGCCAGTACGCTTGCAGGGGTGGGTGAAAAACTGTTTTTT. It codes for CASTLAGVGEKLFF.

Concerning this clone: Other DNA sequences in the same sample also yield this CDR3. The rearrangement joins TRBV11-2 to TRBJ1-2; D possibly corresponds to TRBD1 (5 bases). From germline, CDR1 is SGHAT and CDR2 FQNNGV. V lost 1 base to trimming and J lost 2 bases, with 11 bases between them. The CDR3 has 15 residues. Here the CDR3 reads CASSLVGGWNYGYTF. CDR3 DNA: TGTGCCAGCAGCTTAGTGGGGGGGTGGAACTATGGCTACACCTTC.

This sequence joins TRBV28 and TRBJ2-3, with TRBD2 matching 8 bases. The V segment lost 10 bases and the J segment 4 bases; nucleotides outside the gene matches: 10. CDR3 length: 14 amino acids. Germline V gives CDR1 MDHEN, CDR2 SYDVKM. Here the CDR3 DNA reads TGTGCCACGCTTTCGGGGGGGGGCGCAGATACGCAGTATTTT. Protein: CATLSGGGADTQYF. Together with reference TRBV28 and TRBJ2-3, the CDR3 gives the full variable domain: DVKVTQSSRYLVKRTGEKVFLECVQDMDHENMFWYRQDPGLGLRLIYFSYDVKMKEKGDIPEGYSVSREKKERFSLILESASTNQTSMYLCATLSGGGADTQYFGPGTRLTVL.

Details on this clone: Mismatch with germline at one junction end may stem from a read error. The chain recombines TRBV9 with TRBJ1-1, with D uncertain. The germline CDR1 and CDR2 sequences are SGDLS and YYNGEE. The CDR3 has 14 amino acids. CDR3 coding DNA: TGTGTCAGCAGCGCAATTTCCATGAACACTGAAGCTTTCTTT. Its translation: CVSSAISMNTEAFF. Using reference TRBV9 and TRBJ1-1 for the parts outside the CDR3, the full variable domain is DSGVTQTPKHLITATGQRVTLRCSPRSGDLSVYWYQQSLDQGLQFLIQYYNGEERAKGNILERFSAQQFPDLHSELNLSSLELGDSALYFCVSSAISMNTEAFFGQGTRLTVV.

The chain recombines TRBV7-2 with TRBJ1-5; D possibly corresponds to TRBD1 (5 bases). Germline CDR1 reads SGHTA; CDR2 reads FQGNSA. The CDR3 spans 16 residues. V shed 1 base and J shed 7 bases, with 17 bases lying between them. CDR3 loop: CASSLVSLGGTQPQHF. DNA of the CDR3: TGTGCCAGCAGCTTAGTGAGTTTGGGGGGAACCCAGCCCCAGCATTTT.

The genes are TRBV6-5 and TRBJ2-5; no clear D. Trimming removed 5 bases at V and 2 bases at J, with 6 bases between. The CDR3 totals 12 residues. Per the germline V gene, CDR1 is MNHEY and CDR2 is SVGAGI. The CDR3 DNA reads TGTGCCAGCAGTACAAGACAAGAGACCCAGTACTTC. This gives the protein CASSTRQETQYF.

The V gene is TRBV23-1, the J gene TRBJ2-7; 14 bases match TRBD2. TRBV23-1 is an open reading frame whose function is uncertain. V was clipped by 1 base and J by 0 bases; unmatched bases: 5. The CDR3 length is 18 residues. CDR3 protein: CASSQYGTSGGFSYEQYF. The CDR3 coding sequence is TGCGCCAGCAGTCAATACGGGACTAGCGGGGGCTTCTCCTACGAGCAGTACTTC.

CDR3 loop: CASSPTLTTYEQYF. CDR3 nucleotide sequence: TGCGCCAGCAGCCCTACGTTAACGACCTACGAGCAGTACTTC. The chain employs TRBV4-1 and TRBJ2-7, with D unresolved. This CDR3 comprises 14 residues. V lost 4 bases to trimming and J lost 2 bases, with 12 bases between them. The germline V gene has CDR1 MGHRA and CDR2 YSYEKL.

As DNA, the CDR3 is TGTGCCAGCAGCTCAGGGGGCTGGAGGAACACTGAAGCTTTCTTT. This translates into CASSSGGWRNTEAFF. This chain links TRBV9 with TRBJ1-1, with 8 positions matching TRBD1. Trimming cost V 4 bases and J 1 base; bases outside gene matches: 6. The CDR3 totals 15 residues. In germline, CDR1 is SGDLS, CDR2 YYNGEE.

This clone was picked up a small number of times. This chain connects TRBV9 to TRBJ2-3; 8 bases are a match to TRBD2. This CDR3 is 19 amino acids long. The V gene's germline CDR1 is SGDLS and CDR2 YYNGEE. Unmatched junction bases numbered 21, after V lost 3 bases and J lost 6 bases. The CDR3 loop reads CASSAGVTGGHSLSDTQYF. The CDR3 region has the DNA TGTGCCAGCAGCGCCGGGGTGACGGGGGGGCATTCCCTCTCTGATACGCAGTATTTT. The full variable domain, completed using reference TRBV9 and TRBJ2-3, is DSGVTQTPKHLITATGQRVTLRCSPRSGDLSVYWYQQSLDQGLQFLIQYYNGEERAKGNILERFSAQQFPDLHSELNLSSLELGDSALYFCASSAGVTGGHSLSDTQYFGPGTRLTVL.

The chain is built from TRBV30 and TRBJ1-5; TRBD1 aligns across 8 bases. With V trimmed by 0 bases and J by 6 bases, 10 bases remained unmatched. The CDR3 runs 16 residues. Germline CDR1 GTSNPN, CDR2 SVGIG (reference sequence). The CDR3 region is CAWSVRATQGVQPQHF. The CDR3 DNA reads TGTGCCTGGAGTGTACGGGCTACACAGGGGGTTCAGCCCCAGCATTTT.

This rearrangement joins TRBV10-2 to TRBJ2-3; tentatively, D is TRBD2 (6 bases). This CDR3 comprises 15 residues. The ends were cut back, 7 bases at V and 5 bases at J, with 19 bases in the middle. The V gene's germline CDR1 is WSHSY and CDR2 SAAADI. The CDR3 sequence is CASNHLARVGDTQYF. CDR3 DNA sequence: TGCGCCAGCAACCACCTAGCGCGGGTTGGAGATACGCAGTATTTT.

This clone was counted a single time. The chain uses TRBV20-1 and TRBJ1-2; D is unclear. V was trimmed by 6 bases and J by 2 bases, leaving 7 bases between them. Germline V lookup: CDR1 DFQATT, CDR2 SNEGSKA (reference sequence). CDR3 length: 11 amino acids. The CDR3 DNA reads as TGCAGTGCCCTCAGAAACTATGGCTACACCTTC. This encodes CSALRNYGYTF.

This clone occurred a few times. V is TRBV4-1 and J is TRBJ1-6; TRBD1 aligns across 8 bases. The CDR3 consists of 16 residues. After removal of 1 base from V and 8 bases from J, the junction contained 7 bases not matched to a gene. The germline V gene has CDR1 MGHRA and CDR2 YSYEKL. CDR3 sequence (DNA): TGCGCCAGCAGCCAAGTGTTGCCAGGGGGCTATTCACCCCTCCACTTT. Translating gives CASSQVLPGGYSPLHF.

The chain joins TRBV7-9 to TRBJ2-7, with TRBD1 matching over 9 bases. The CDR3 extends over 14 amino acids. V gave up 6 bases and J gave up 5 bases; unmatched junction bases: 8. CDR1 is SEHNR and CDR2 is FQNEAQ in the germline V gene (reference sequence). This CDR3 is CASSSRDRVNEQYF. CDR3 DNA sequence: TGTGCCAGCAGTTCCCGGGACAGGGTCAACGAGCAGTACTTC.

V gene TRBV18 combines with J gene TRBJ2-7; no reliable D call. V was pared by 3 bases and J by 5 bases, with 5 bases between. This CDR3 has 11 residues. Germline CDR1 is KGHSH and CDR2 is LQKENI. The CDR3 spells CASSPIDEQYF. DNA of the CDR3: TGTGCCAGCTCACCCATTGACGAGCAGTACTTC. Full variable domain (outside the CDR3, taken from reference TRBV18 and TRBJ2-7): NAGVMQNPRHLVRRRGQEARLRCSPMKGHSHVYWYRQLPEEGLKFMVYLQKENIIDESGMPKERFSAEFPKEGPSILRIQQVVRGDSAAYFCASSPIDEQYFGPGTRLTVT.

The chain couples TRBV5-1 to TRBJ1-1, with D hard to call. The CDR3 is made up of 13 amino acids. Germline V CDR1 and CDR2: SGHRS, YFSETQ. V lost 0 bases and J lost 2, with 5 bases in between. Here the CDR3 reads CASSLDRNTEAFF. As DNA, the CDR3 is TGCGCCAGCAGCTTGGACAGAAACACTGAAGCTTTCTTT.

This clone appeared a few times. V and J are TRBV4-3 and TRBJ1-1; the D is unclear. V lost 0 bases, J lost 0 bases, and 8 bases lay in between. Germline lookup yields CDR1 LGHNA and CDR2 YSLEER. This CDR3 region has 15 residues. The CDR3 bases are TGCGCCAGCAGCCAAGAGACACATTTGAACACTGAAGCTTTCTTT. It is translated as CASSQETHLNTEAFF.